Following are 29 T cell receptor beta chains from one sample sequenced in a study of T cells in Graves' hyperthyroidism and ophthalmopathy. TCR beta CDR3 regions were amplified from RNA transcripts. The study used the HTBI primer set for a first-round RT-PCR of the TCR CDR3. Each CDR3 protein gets one entry after TCRdb re-called the multiplex PCR reads with MiXCR. The sample contains 730,000 or so distinct CDR3 sequences, over 15% of which appear only once. Sequenced input: blood. All receptors derive from a woman aged 45-60 years with Graves' hyperthyroidism that later progressed to Graves' ophthalmopathy.

The chain joins TRBV2 to TRBJ1-2, with 9 nucleotides matching TRBD1. Germline lookup yields CDR1 SNHLY and CDR2 FYNNEI. J gave up 8 bases and V 7 bases, and 8 bases lay outside the gene matches. CDR3 length: 13 residues. In nucleotides, the CDR3 is TGTGCCAGCACCAAGGAGGGACAGGGAGGCTACACCTTC. Translated, it gives CASTKEGQGGYTF.

V gene TRBV5-4 combines with J gene TRBJ2-6; TRBD1 aligns across 12 bases. V gave up 4 bases and J gave up 3 bases; unmatched junction bases: 8. This CDR3 is 18 amino acids long. The germline gives CDR1 SGHNT, CDR2 YYREEE (reference sequence). The CDR3 coding sequence is TGTGCCAGCAGCGGACCGGGACAGGGGGCGCTTGGGGCCAACGTCCTGACTTTC. This gives the protein CASSGPGQGALGANVLTF.

The chain combines TRBV5-1 with TRBJ2-1, with TRBD2 as a possible D gene (6 bases). The CDR3 consists of 15 residues. Germline assignment: CDR1 SGHRS and CDR2 YFSETQ. V lost 3 bases, J lost 1 base, and 11 bases lay in between. As DNA, the CDR3 is TGCGCCAGCAGCTCCATCGCGGGGTCCTACAATGAGCAGTTCTTC. Protein sequence: CASSSIAGSYNEQFF.

Worth noting for this clonotype: The junction and the germline gene differ at one end; a read error may be behind it. This chain links TRBV10-3 with TRBJ2-7; 7 positions match TRBD1. CDR1 and CDR2 (germline): ENHRY, SYGVKD. The CDR3 totals 13 residues. CDR3 sequence reads: CVIRGGTAYEQYF. The CDR3 DNA reads TGTGTCATCAGAGGGGGCACAGCCTACGAGCAGTACTTC.

There are a few counts of this clonotype. V gene TRBV11-2 combines with J gene TRBJ1-5; D call uncertain. CDR1 and CDR2 (germline): SGHAT, FQNNGV. This CDR3 contains 15 residues. V was pared by 2 bases and J by 1 base, with 9 bases between. CDR3 bases: TGTGCCAGCAGCTTACACACGGCCAGCAATCAGCCCCAGCATTTT. As protein: CASSLHTASNQPQHF.

This clonotype was recorded at least ten times. V usage is TRBV11-3 and J usage is TRBJ2-1; D remains ambiguous. CDR3 size: 13 residues. Deletions cut 0 bases from V and 12 bases from J, with 12 bases between. Germline CDR1 is SGHNT and CDR2 is YENEEA. CDR3 residues: CASSLEPGVVQFF. The CDR3 DNA is TGTGCCAGCAGCTTAGAGCCGGGTGTTGTGCAGTTCTTC.

This clonotype was recorded at least ten times. The V gene is TRBV6-1, the J gene TRBJ2-5, with D maybe TRBD1 (6 bases). Germline V lookup: CDR1 MNHNS, CDR2 SASEGT. The CDR3 covers 14 residues. V was clipped by 5 bases and J by 5 bases, with 15 bases between them. CDR3 sequence: CASSPGTLPETQYF. In nucleotides, the CDR3 is TGTGCCAGCAGTCCCGGGACACTGCCCGAGACCCAGTACTTC.

V is TRBV4-2 and J is TRBJ1-2, with D unresolved. Trimming pared 0 bases from V and 8 bases from J, leaving 16 bases between. Looked up from germline, CDR1 is LGHNA and CDR2 is YNFKEQ. The CDR3 runs to 15 residues. CDR3 protein: CASSQDGTIAVGYTF. CDR3 DNA sequence: TGTGCCAGCAGCCAAGATGGCACTATCGCCGTCGGCTACACCTTC.

Many counts were recorded for this clonotype. V gene TRBV27 combines with J gene TRBJ2-3, with a tentative D call TRBD2 (5 bases). The length of the CDR3 is 15 residues. CDR1 MNHEY and CDR2 SMNVEV come from the germline V gene (reference sequence). The V and J ends lost 5 bases and 1 base respectively, with 13 bases between them. In nucleotides, the CDR3 is TGTGCCAGCAGTCTCATAGCGCTGGGCACAGATACGCAGTATTTT. Translated, it gives CASSLIALGTDTQYF.

This clonotype was observed at least ten times. The V gene is TRBV3-1, the J gene TRBJ2-2; D remains ambiguous. The V and J ends lost 4 bases and 0 bases respectively, with 12 bases between them. The CDR3 is made up of 16 amino acids. Germline lookup yields CDR1 LGHDT and CDR2 YNNKEL (reference sequence). The CDR3 DNA reads as TGTGCCAGCAGCCGCAGTGGGGTATCGAACACCGGGGAGCTGTTTTTT. Translation gives CASSRSGVSNTGELFF.

Regarding this clonotype: This sequence may be a read error, since a much larger clone differs from it by one base. Since no conserved phenylalanine or tryptophan closes the CDR3, a read error is the likely cause. This rearrangement joins TRBV12-3 or TRBV12-4 to TRBJ1-5; D perhaps matches TRBD1 (5 bases). This CDR3 has 13 residues. Trimming cost V 7 bases and J 6 bases, with 13 bases left between them. DNA for the CDR3: TGTGCCAGCACCATGGGGGGATCTCAGCCCCAGCATCTT. Protein: CASTMGGSQPQHL.

This clonotype came up a few times. The gene calls are TRBV19 and TRBJ2-7, with D tentatively TRBD1 (6 bases). The CDR3 has 17 amino acids. The germline CDR1 and CDR2 sequences are LNHDA and SQIVND (reference sequence). V was pared by 3 bases and J by 0 bases, with 18 bases between. The CDR3 region is CASSISTGTTSSYEQYF. In DNA, the CDR3 is TGTGCCAGTAGTATTTCAACCGGGACAACAAGCTCCTACGAGCAGTACTTC.

This clonotype turned up a few times. The gene calls are TRBV2 and TRBJ2-2; the match to TRBD1 covers 7 bases. This CDR3 has 19 residues. Trimming removed 4 bases from V and 5 bases from J; junction bases left unmatched: 19. Germline V gene sequence: CDR1 SNHLY, CDR2 FYNNEI. The CDR3 loop is CASSVWTGGNLGNTGELFF. CDR3 nucleotide sequence: TGTGCCAGCAGTGTGTGGACAGGTGGAAATTTGGGGAATACCGGGGAGCTGTTTTTT.

This clonotype was picked up many times. The chain carries TRBV7-8 and TRBJ1-5, with D possibly TRBD1 on 6 matching bases. The ends were cut back, 4 bases at V and 2 bases at J, with 9 bases in the middle. CDR1 SGHVS and CDR2 FQNEAQ come from the germline V gene. This CDR3 comprises 14 residues. CDR3 sequence reads: CASSSYRGNQPQHF. The CDR3 DNA is TGTGCCAGCAGCTCCTACAGGGGCAATCAGCCCCAGCATTTT.

The V gene is TRBV7-2, the J gene TRBJ2-3; D may be TRBD1 or TRBD2 (5 bases each). This CDR3 has 15 residues. V dropped 4 bases and J dropped 0 bases, with 11 bases sitting between them. Per the germline V gene, CDR1 is SGHTA and CDR2 is FQGNSA. The CDR3 region is CASSSGLGSTDTQYF. The CDR3 bases are TGTGCCAGCAGCTCGGGGCTCGGGAGCACAGATACGCAGTATTTT.

Of note for this clonotype: A much larger clone lies a single base off, so this may be a read error. The V gene is TRBV13, the J gene TRBJ1-1, with D unclear. The germline V gene encodes CDR1 PRHDT and CDR2 FYEKMQ (reference sequence). The CDR3 consists of 14 residues. CDR3 region: CASSSSTVNTEALF. Written as DNA, the CDR3 is TGTGCCAGCAGCTCCTCGACGGTGAACACTGAAGCTCTCTTT.

This clonotype appeared many times. The CDR3 loop is CASSQVDGIPYNEQFF. For the CDR3, the DNA is TGTGCCAGCAGCCAAGTAGATGGCATCCCCTACAATGAGCAGTTCTTC. The rearrangement links TRBV3-1 to TRBJ2-1; D is ambiguous. Germline loops: CDR1 LGHDT, CDR2 YNNKEL (reference sequence). There are 16 residues in the CDR3. Trimming stripped 1 base from V and 2 bases from J, with 12 bases between.

Only a few counts were recorded for this clonotype. The chain employs TRBV5-1 and TRBJ2-3; TRBD2 might be the D (6 bases). The V end lost 4 bases, the J end lost 4 bases, and 25 bases lay between the germline ends. This CDR3 spans 18 amino acids. CDR1 and CDR2 from the germline V gene are SGHRS and YFSETQ. The CDR3 reads CASSPEGTLRSFADTQYF. The CDR3 coding sequence is TGCGCCAGCAGCCCGGAGGGCACACTTAGATCATTTGCAGATACGCAGTATTTT.

At least ten counts were recorded for this clonotype. The J gene is TRBJ1-1, the V gene TRBV5-1, with D unclear. The V and J ends lost 4 bases and 1 base respectively, with 14 bases between them. Per the germline V gene, CDR1 is SGHRS and CDR2 is YFSETQ. The CDR3 totals 15 residues. Here the CDR3 DNA reads TGCGCCAGCAGCCCTCGGCAGGCGGAGAACACTGAAGCTTTCTTT. It translates to CASSPRQAENTEAFF. Based on the CDR3 plus reference TRBV5-1 and TRBJ1-1, the full variable domain is KAGVTQTPRYLIKTRGQQVTLSCSPISGHRSVSWYQQTPGQGLQFLFEYFSETQRNKGNFPGRFSGRQFSNSRSEMNVSTLELGDSALYLCASSPRQAENTEAFFGQGTRLTVV.

A single count supports this clonotype. The chain joins TRBV5-6 to TRBJ2-3, with D perhaps matching TRBD2 (6 bases). Germline lookup yields CDR1 SGHDT and CDR2 YYEEEE. The CDR3 contains 15 residues. V was shortened by 7 bases and J by 0 bases, with 15 bases between the two germline ends. The CDR3 reads CASQEGGYSTDTQYF. The CDR3 nucleotides read TGTGCCAGCCAGGAGGGTGGTTATAGCACAGATACGCAGTATTTT.

This clonotype occurred many times. V gene TRBV5-1 combines with J gene TRBJ1-1; D is uncertain. The CDR3 consists of 14 residues. Germline V gene sequence: CDR1 SGHRS, CDR2 YFSETQ. Trimming took 5 bases from V and 1 from J, leaving 12 bases between them. The chain's CDR3 is CASRLDATNTEAFF. DNA for the CDR3: TGCGCCAGCAGACTTGACGCGACGAACACTGAAGCTTTCTTT.

This clonotype was recorded a few times. The chain uses TRBV29-1 and TRBJ1-1, with D hard to call. This CDR3 has 12 residues. Germline CDR1 SQVTM, CDR2 ANQGSEA. Trimming cost V 3 bases and J 1 base, with 6 bases left between them. The CDR3 sequence: CSVDLQNTEAFF. The CDR3 bases are TGCAGCGTTGACCTACAGAACACTGAAGCTTTCTTT.

As regards this clonotype: The germline gene is not matched at one end of the junction; a read error may be the cause. The chain is built from TRBV14 and TRBJ2-1; maybe TRBD2 (5 bases). CDR1 and CDR2 (germline): SGHDN, FVKESK. The CDR3 has 17 amino acids. CDR3 amino acids: CASGQDRYAGPDNEQFF. DNA for the CDR3: TGTGCCAGCGGCCAAGATCGGTACGCGGGTCCGGACAATGAGCAGTTCTTC.

Only one count was recorded for this clonotype. The J gene is TRBJ1-6, the V gene TRBV3-1; 7 positions agree with TRBD1. The CDR3 is 15 amino acids. V lost 4 bases and J lost 7; bases outside the gene matches: 7. In germline, CDR1 is LGHDT, CDR2 YNNKEL (reference sequence). The CDR3 region is CASSRTGDGNSPLHF. In DNA form, the CDR3 reads TGTGCCAGCAGCCGTACAGGGGACGGGAATTCACCCCTCCACTTT.

The chain employs TRBV3-1 and TRBJ2-6; TRBD1 agrees at 11 bases. With V trimmed by 3 bases and J by 4 bases, 5 bases remained unmatched. Germline values: CDR1 LGHDT, CDR2 YNNKEL (reference sequence). The CDR3 runs to 17 residues. CDR3 in amino acids: CASSHGQGASGANVLTF. CDR3 nucleotides: TGTGCCAGCAGCCACGGACAGGGGGCTTCCGGGGCCAACGTCCTGACTTTC.

This clonotype was observed a handful of times. The chain recombines TRBV19 with TRBJ1-5; D ambiguous. Trimming took off 3 bases at V and 6 bases at J, with 9 bases between the two ends. The CDR3 has 13 residues. From germline, CDR1 is LNHDA and CDR2 SQIVND (reference sequence). Here the CDR3 reads CASSISSAQPQHF. CDR3 coding DNA: TGTGCCAGTAGTATTAGTTCGGCTCAGCCCCAGCATTTT.

Regarding this clonotype: The junction and the germline gene differ at one end; a read error may be behind it. The chain couples TRBV27 to TRBJ1-1, with D maybe TRBD1 (6 bases). This CDR3 comprises 14 residues. Germline lookup yields CDR1 MNHEY and CDR2 SMNVEV (reference sequence). This CDR3 is CANSLRGARTEAFF. CDR3 bases: TGTGCCAACAGTTTGCGGGGGGCAAGGACTGAAGCTTTCTTT.

In its sample, this clonotype was seen many times. The chain recombines TRBV6-1 with TRBJ1-2; weak D call: TRBD1 (6 bases). This CDR3 contains 15 residues. The V gene's germline CDR1 is MNHNS and CDR2 SASEGT. V was trimmed by 8 bases and J by 5 bases, leaving 21 bases between them. CDR3 nucleotide sequence: TGTGCCAGCGTCCATATGGTGGCAGGGGCATATGGCTACACCTTC. This gives the protein CASVHMVAGAYGYTF.

There are a few counts of this clonotype. This rearrangement joins TRBV6-1 to TRBJ1-1, with 8 bases matching TRBD1. The V segment lost 1 base and the J segment 3 bases; nucleotides outside the gene matches: 4. Germline V lookup: CDR1 MNHNS, CDR2 SASEGT. CDR3 size: 15 residues. The CDR3 nucleotides are TGTGCCAGCAGTGAAGTCACGACAGGGGACACTGAAGCTTTCTTT. The encoded protein is CASSEVTTGDTEAFF.